This T cell receptor beta chain was sequenced during a study of T cell changes during pregnancy in multiple sclerosis. The V gene's germline CDR1 is ENHRY and CDR2 SYGVKD. CDR3 size: 16 residues. V shed 0 bases and J shed 4 bases, with 13 bases lying between them. Assay used: immunoSEQ multiplex PCR; TCRdb lists only in-frame clones, some missing. The sample has 45,000 or so clones, about nine tenths seen once. Sequencing was performed on CD4+ T cells from peripheral blood mononuclear cells, taken after pregnancy. The sequence was collected from a female donor with multiple sclerosis, enrolled in a pregnancy study. The V call is TRBV10-3, the J call TRBJ1-5, with D tentatively TRBD1 (6 bases). The CDR3 DNA reads as TGTGCCATCAGTGAGTCCCCTGGCAGGGGTAATCAGCCCCAGCATTTT. The encoded protein is CAISESPGRGNQPQHF.